The following is a T cell receptor beta chain sequence with its context. Amplification of TCR beta CDR3 regions used RNA as the template. HTBI primers drove first-round RT-PCR of the TCR CDR3. A single record per CDR3 protein comes from TCRdb applying MiXCR to the multiplex PCR reads. The data hold over 500,000 distinct CDR3 sequences, with 40% to 50% observed a single time. This entry belongs to a study of T cells in Graves' hyperthyroidism and ophthalmopathy. Diagnoses rested on clinical symptoms, serum thyroxine and TRAb, thyroid ultrasound and orbital computed tomography. The CDR3 has 13 residues. The V gene lost 1 base and the J gene lost 4 bases, with 7 bases spanning the gap. The germline V gene encodes CDR1 SEHNR and CDR2 FQNEAQ (reference sequence).

The gene calls are TRBV7-9 and TRBJ1-2, with D hard to call. This sequence was found in an adult woman with Graves' disease, either hyperthyroidism or ophthalmopathy (not recorded which). The specimen sequenced was peripheral blood or thyroid tissue (not recorded which). CDR3 amino acids: CASSLGDVYGYTF. CDR3 bases: TGTGCCAGCAGCTTAGGAGACGTCTATGGCTACACCTTC.